What follows are 30 T cell receptor beta chains derived from one specimen sequenced in a study of cytomegalovirus exposure and HLA in healthy donors. This PCR relied on a set of 60 Vbeta primers and 13 Jbeta primers. Profiled with immunoSEQ multiplex PCR; TCRdb holds only in-frame clones, not every one. Among around 130,000 clones listed, around 66% were seen once. The specimen sequenced was PBMCs. Source of these receptors: a woman between 40 and 55 years old in good health and CMV-seropositive.

The sample holds a few counts of this clone. V is TRBV6-6 and J is TRBJ1-4, with a possible D match to TRBD1 (5 bases). The germline CDR1 and CDR2 sequences are MNHNY and SVGAGI (reference sequence). This CDR3 spans 15 amino acids. The V end lost 0 bases, the J end lost 7 bases, and 12 bases lay between the germline ends. In nucleotides, the CDR3 is TGTGCCAGCAGTTACTCGCCAGGGTTGGGTGAAAAACTGTTTTTT. Protein: CASSYSPGLGEKLFF.

This chain uses TRBV30 with TRBJ2-6; 7 nucleotides align to TRBD2. Unmatched junction bases numbered 8, after V lost 3 bases and J lost 0 bases. Germline values: CDR1 GTSNPN, CDR2 SVGIG (reference sequence). CDR3 length equals 17 residues. The CDR3 loop reads CAWSRPWGGSGANVLTF. The CDR3 DNA reads TGTGCCTGGAGCCGCCCATGGGGGGGCTCTGGGGCCAACGTCCTGACTTTC.

The chain couples TRBV29-1 to TRBJ2-2, with 10 positions matching TRBD2. Germline CDR1 SQVTM, CDR2 ANQGSEA. The CDR3 extends over 14 amino acids. Trimming at V came to 6 bases and at J to 1 base, leaving 2 bases not matched to a gene. The CDR3, as DNA: TGCAGCGTCAGGACTAGCGGGAACACCGGGGAGCTGTTTTTT. Its translation is CSVRTSGNTGELFF.

This clone was counted ten times or more. The V call is TRBV6-5, the J call TRBJ2-2; 11 nucleotides agree with TRBD1. Trimming cost V 6 bases and J 3 bases; bases outside gene matches: 0. Germline V gene lookup returns CDR1 MNHEY and CDR2 SVGAGI. The CDR3 spans 14 residues. CDR3 nucleotides: TGTGCCAGCAGGGGACAGGGGGACACCGGGGAGCTGTTTTTT. This sequence encodes CASRGQGDTGELFF.

Concerning this clone: Mismatch with germline at one junction end may stem from a read error. The chain employs TRBV7-9 and TRBJ2-7; 8 nucleotides agree with TRBD1. The germline V gene has CDR1 SEHNR and CDR2 FQNEAQ (reference sequence). This CDR3 spans 16 amino acids. The DNA of the CDR3 is TGTTCCAGCAGCCAAGGACAGGGCATCCCACTCCTCGAGCAGTACTTC. Amino acids: CSSSQGQGIPLLEQYF.

This chain connects TRBV5-8 to TRBJ2-7, with D uncertain. Germline CDR1 reads SGHTS; CDR2 reads YDEGEE. The CDR3 consists of 13 residues. V shed 0 bases and J shed 3 bases, with 7 bases lying between them. CDR3 region: CASSLDASYEQYF. CDR3 coding DNA: TGTGCCAGCAGCTTGGATGCGAGCTACGAGCAGTACTTC.

This chain uses TRBV4-1 with TRBJ2-2, with D possibly TRBD2 on 5 matching bases. The length of the CDR3 is 17 residues. Trimming shortened V by 0 bases and J by 0 bases, and 11 bases separated the two germline ends. The germline V gene has CDR1 MGHRA and CDR2 YSYEKL. The CDR3 DNA follows: TGCGCCAGCAGCCAAGAATCTCACGGGGCGAACACCGGGGAGCTGTTTTTT. It codes for CASSQESHGANTGELFF.

This clone has just a few counts. The gene calls are TRBV5-8 and TRBJ1-1; D is undetermined. The CDR3 loop spans 12 amino acids. V lost 0 bases to trimming and J lost 5 bases, with 5 bases between them. Germline assignment: CDR1 SGHTS and CDR2 YDEGEE. The CDR3 DNA sequence: TGTGCCAGCAGCTTGGTCAGGACTGAAGCTTTCTTT. Its translation: CASSLVRTEAFF. Supplemented by reference TRBV5-8 and TRBJ1-1, the full variable domain reads EAGVTQSPTHLIKTRGQQATLRCSPISGHTSVYWYQQALGLGLQFLLWYDEGEERNRGNFPPRFSGRQFPNYSSELNVNALELEDSALYLCASSLVRTEAFFGQGTRLTVV.

V and J are TRBV27 and TRBJ2-7; weak D call: TRBD2 (6 bases). CDR3 length equals 14 residues. Germline V gene lookup returns CDR1 MNHEY and CDR2 SMNVEV (reference sequence). Here the CDR3 DNA reads TGTGCTAGCGGCCGGCAGGCGCCTTCCTACGAGCAGTACTTC. Its translation is CASGRQAPSYEQYF.

CDR3 residues: CASTGQGNTEAFF. CDR3 bases: TGTGCCAGCACGGGACAGGGGAACACTGAAGCTTTCTTT. The chain joins TRBV2 to TRBJ1-1, with 9 positions matching TRBD1. V shed 7 bases and J 1 base; nucleotides not matched to a gene: 1. The CDR3 loop spans 13 amino acids. Germline CDR1 SNHLY, CDR2 FYNNEI.

The rearrangement joins TRBV19 to TRBJ1-2; D not certain. The V gene lost 3 bases and the J gene lost 13 bases, with 12 bases spanning the gap. CDR3 length: 11 residues. In germline, CDR1 is LNHDA, CDR2 SQIVND (reference sequence). The CDR3 DNA reads as TGTGCCAGTAGTATTTTCGGAGAGATCACCTTC. It encodes CASSIFGEITF.

The chain recombines TRBV6-6 with TRBJ1-2; no reliable D call. V dropped 0 bases and J dropped 5 bases, with 10 bases sitting between them. The CDR3 has 14 residues. Germline loops: CDR1 MNHNY, CDR2 SVGAGI (reference sequence). In DNA, the CDR3 is TGTGCCAGCAGTTACTCGTCAGACTTTTATGGCTACACCTTC. Its protein is CASSYSSDFYGYTF.

The chain employs TRBV2 and TRBJ1-5; tentatively, D is TRBD1 (6 bases). Germline CDR1 is SNHLY and CDR2 is FYNNEI. CDR3 length: 14 amino acids. Trimming left V 6 bases short and J 3 bases short, with 12 bases between. CDR3 residues: CASSPRQVNQPQHF. In DNA form, the CDR3 reads TGTGCCAGCAGCCCGCGACAGGTCAATCAGCCCCAGCATTTT. Supplemented by reference TRBV2 and TRBJ1-5, the full variable domain reads EPEVTQTPSHQVTQMGQEVILRCVPISNHLYFYWYRQILGQKVEFLVSFYNNEISEKSEIFDDQFSVERPDGSNFTLKIRSTKLEDSAMYFCASSPRQVNQPQHFGDGTRLSIL.

The table lists this clone with a few counts. This rearrangement joins TRBV19 to TRBJ1-1, with a weak D call TRBD1 (6 bases). CDR1 and CDR2 from the germline V gene are LNHDA and SQIVND (reference sequence). The CDR3 is made up of 11 amino acids. V lost 10 bases and J lost 10, with 16 bases in between. The CDR3 is CATSTGTGAFF. Written as DNA, the CDR3 is TGTGCCACCTCTACAGGGACCGGAGCTTTCTTT. The variable domain in full, completed from reference TRBV19 and TRBJ1-1, reads DGGITQSPKYLFRKEGQNVTLSCEQNLNHDAMYWYRQDPGQGLRLIYYSQIVNDFQKGDIAEGYSVSREKKESFPLTVTSAQKNPTAFYLCATSTGTGAFFGQGTRLTVV.

The V call is TRBV5-1, the J call TRBJ2-7; 8 bases align to TRBD1. Germline CDR1 SGHRS, CDR2 YFSETQ. J gave up 1 base and V 0 bases, and 6 bases lay outside the gene matches. There are 16 residues in the CDR3. This CDR3 reads CASSLGTGWESYEQYF. In DNA, the CDR3 is TGCGCCAGCAGCTTGGGGACAGGGTGGGAGTCCTACGAGCAGTACTTC.

Many counts were recorded for this clone. The chain joins TRBV2 to TRBJ2-1, with TRBD2 identical over 10 bases. The CDR3 sequence is 14 residues long. Germline CDR1 and CDR2: SNHLY and FYNNEI. V lost 5 bases, J lost 8 bases, and 6 bases stayed unmatched. This chain's CDR3 is CASSQGLASDEQFF. The CDR3 region has the DNA TGTGCCAGCAGTCAGGGACTAGCGTCGGATGAGCAGTTCTTC. The whole variable domain, filled in from reference TRBV2 and TRBJ2-1, reads EPEVTQTPSHQVTQMGQEVILRCVPISNHLYFYWYRQILGQKVEFLVSFYNNEISEKSEIFDDQFSVERPDGSNFTLKIRSTKLEDSAMYFCASSQGLASDEQFFGPGTRLTVL.

The V call is TRBV10-2, the J call TRBJ2-7, with D possibly being TRBD1 (5 bases). Germline values: CDR1 WSHSY, CDR2 SAAADI. The CDR3 runs 12 residues. V shed 2 bases and J shed 7 bases, with 9 bases lying between them. The CDR3 spells CASSEAGKEQYF. The CDR3 region has the DNA TGCGCCAGCAGTGAGGCAGGGAAAGAGCAGTACTTC.

The J gene is TRBJ2-1, the V gene TRBV5-1; 8 nucleotides agree with TRBD2. Germline trimming cut 4 bases from V and 4 bases from J; bases unmatched to any gene: 22. This CDR3 is 20 amino acids long. Germline V CDR1 and CDR2: SGHRS, YFSETQ. In nucleotides, the CDR3 is TGCGCCAGCAGCCTACCCCCGGGGGGGGTGATCGCGGGGGGATACAATGAGCAGTTCTTC. Translation: CASSLPPGGVIAGGYNEQFF.

This clone showed up just a few times. The rearrangement joins TRBV19 to TRBJ2-1; 8 bases line up with TRBD1. This CDR3 has 13 residues. Germline trimming cut 0 bases from V and 9 bases from J; bases unmatched to any gene: 1. Germline CDR1 reads LNHDA; CDR2 reads SQIVND (reference sequence). The CDR3 loop reads CASSIEQGVEQFF. The CDR3 DNA is TGTGCCAGTAGTATAGAACAGGGGGTTGAGCAGTTCTTC.

The chain has TRBV28 and TRBJ1-2, with a weak D call TRBD1 (6 bases). Germline V CDR1 and CDR2: MDHEN, SYDVKM. The CDR3 totals 13 residues. With 6 bases removed from V and 2 bases from J, the gap between germline ends came to 10 bases. In DNA, the CDR3 is TGTGCCAGCAGAGTAACAGGGAACTATGGCTACACCTTC. Its translation: CASRVTGNYGYTF.

This clone was seen a few times. The chain recombines TRBV27 with TRBJ1-6; the D is unclear. Germline CDR1 MNHEY, CDR2 SMNVEV (reference sequence). This CDR3 has 15 residues. Trimming removed 3 bases from V and 5 bases from J, with 11 bases in between. CDR3 coding DNA: TGTGCCAGCAGTTTGAGGGCGGATAATAATTCACCCCTCCACTTT. It is translated as CASSLRADNNSPLHF.

V gene TRBV11-2 combines with J gene TRBJ2-7; possible D gene TRBD2, 6 bases. Germline CDR1 is SGHAT and CDR2 is FQNNGV. Trimming cost V 5 bases and J 2 bases, with 13 bases left between them. The CDR3 covers 14 residues. DNA of the CDR3: TGTGCCAGCAGCCCCGGGACTGGGACCTACGAGCAGTACTTC. Protein: CASSPGTGTYEQYF.

The chain joins TRBV19 to TRBJ2-1; 11 nucleotides match TRBD1. This CDR3 is 17 amino acids long. Germline V gene sequence: CDR1 LNHDA, CDR2 SQIVND (reference sequence). With 0 bases clipped from V and 8 bases from J, the junction kept 9 bases outside the gene matches. The CDR3, as DNA: TGTGCCAGTAGTATAGATCAAGGGACAGGGGGTCCTTATGAGCAGTTCTTC. Amino acids: CASSIDQGTGGPYEQFF.

This sequence joins TRBV7-3 and TRBJ2-1; weak D call: TRBD2 (5 bases). The V gene lost 5 bases and the J gene lost 1 base, with 21 bases spanning the gap. From germline, CDR1 is SGHTA and CDR2 FQGTGA. The CDR3 has 18 residues. The CDR3 loop is CASSPSLGPGWSYNEQFF. The CDR3 bases are TGTGCCAGCAGCCCTTCCCTTGGCCCGGGATGGTCCTACAATGAGCAGTTCTTC.

This clone was observed a single time. DNA for the CDR3: TGTGCCAGCAGCGTAGAAAAGGTCGGAAACCTAGCGGGTGACTACAATGAGCAGTTCTTC. Residues: CASSVEKVGNLAGDYNEQFF. The chain is built from TRBV9 and TRBJ2-1; 8 bases align to TRBD2. This CDR3 has 20 amino acids. Germline CDR1 reads SGDLS; CDR2 reads YYNGEE. With 0 bases clipped from V and 3 bases from J, the junction kept 17 bases outside the gene matches.

This clone was picked up a small number of times. The chain recombines TRBV7-3 with TRBJ2-1, with 13 positions matching TRBD2. Germline V gene data show CDR1 as SGHTA and CDR2 as FQGTGA. This CDR3 has 15 residues. J was trimmed by 5 bases and V by 5 bases; bases with no gene match: 3. The CDR3 DNA follows: TGTGCCAGCAGCGAAGGACTAGCGGGAGACAATGAGCAGTTCTTC. The encoded protein is CASSEGLAGDNEQFF.

This clone was recorded only once. The chain carries TRBV6-5 and TRBJ1-5, with D perhaps matching TRBD1 (5 bases). V was clipped by 4 bases and J by 6 bases, with 10 bases between them. The CDR3 totals 13 residues. Germline CDR1 MNHEY, CDR2 SVGAGI. In DNA form, the CDR3 reads TGTGCCAGCAGTTCGGGGGTGAGTCAGCCCCAGCATTTT. Its translation is CASSSGVSQPQHF.

This clone occurred a few times. The chain combines TRBV6-4 with TRBJ2-6, with D unresolved. This CDR3 has 15 amino acids. CDR1 is MRHNA, CDR2 SNTAGT, per germline. The V gene lost 3 bases and the J gene lost 2 bases, with 8 bases spanning the gap. CDR3 region: CASSEKPAGANVLTF. CDR3 DNA sequence: TGTGCCAGCAGTGAAAAGCCCGCTGGGGCCAACGTCCTGACTTTC.

Of note for this clone: Other DNA variants within this sample encode the same CDR3. The V call is TRBV4-2, the J call TRBJ1-2; no clear D. With 3 bases removed from V and 4 bases from J, the gap between germline ends came to 15 bases. This CDR3 spans 15 amino acids. The germline V gene encodes CDR1 LGHNA and CDR2 YNFKEQ. In DNA form, the CDR3 reads TGTGCCAGCAGCCACCCCGGGGAAGAGGGCTATGGCTACACCTTC. Its protein is CASSHPGEEGYGYTF.

This chain connects TRBV28 to TRBJ2-7, with 8 bases lining up with TRBD2. Per germline, CDR1 MDHEN and CDR2 SYDVKM. With 8 bases clipped from V and 0 bases from J, the junction kept 6 bases outside the gene matches. The CDR3 length is 14 residues. CDR3 nucleotide sequence: TGTGCCAGCGGTCGCGGGGGGAACTCCTACGAGCAGTACTTC. Translated, it gives CASGRGGNSYEQYF.